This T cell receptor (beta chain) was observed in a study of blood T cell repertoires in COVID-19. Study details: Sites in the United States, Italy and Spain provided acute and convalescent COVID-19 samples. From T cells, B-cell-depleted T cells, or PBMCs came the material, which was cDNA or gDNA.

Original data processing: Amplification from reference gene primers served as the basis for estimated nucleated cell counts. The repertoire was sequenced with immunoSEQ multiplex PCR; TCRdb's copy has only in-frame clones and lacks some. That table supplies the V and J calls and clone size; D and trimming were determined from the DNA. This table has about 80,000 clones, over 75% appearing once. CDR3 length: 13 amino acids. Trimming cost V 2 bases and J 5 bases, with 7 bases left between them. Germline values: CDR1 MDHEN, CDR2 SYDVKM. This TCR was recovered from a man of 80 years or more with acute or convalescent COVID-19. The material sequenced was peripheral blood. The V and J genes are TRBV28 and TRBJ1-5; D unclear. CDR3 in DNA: TGTGCCAGCAGTTTACAATTTGATCAGCCCCAGCATTTT. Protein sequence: CASSLQFDQPQHF.